The 26 T cell receptor beta chains presented below share a single source sample, sequenced in a study of response to subunit inactivated influenza vaccine. Using its own MiXCR run on the RT-PCR reads, TCRdb lists one record per CDR3 protein. The sample lists some 500,000 distinct CDR3 sequences; 25% were seen once. Sequencing was performed on CD4+ T cells sorted from PBMCs, taken 5 to 6 days after vaccination. These receptors were obtained from a man aged 45-65 years who received an inactivated influenza vaccine.

This clonotype was counted a few times. The V gene is TRBV7-2, the J gene TRBJ2-1; a possible D gene is TRBD1 (5 bases). The CDR3 covers 16 residues. Per germline, CDR1 SGHTA and CDR2 FQGNSA. V gave up 1 base and J gave up 2 bases, with 12 bases separating them. CDR3 residues: CASSLVGPGTYNEQFF. As DNA, the CDR3 is TGTGCCAGCAGCTTAGTAGGTCCAGGGACCTACAATGAGCAGTTCTTC. Combining the CDR3 with reference TRBV7-2 and TRBJ2-1 gives the whole variable domain GAGVSQSPSNKVTEKGKDVELRCDPISGHTALYWYRQSLGQGLEFLIYFQGNSAPDKSGLPSDRFSAERTGGSVSTLTIQRTQQEDSAVYLCASSLVGPGTYNEQFFGPGTRLTVL.

The CDR3 nucleotides read TGCGCCAGCGGACTAGCGGGATTCCAAGAGACCCAGTACTTC. As protein: CASGLAGFQETQYF. The genes are TRBV5-1 and TRBJ2-5; 12 bases map to TRBD2. With 7 bases clipped from V and 1 base from J, the junction kept 2 bases outside the gene matches. CDR3 length: 14 amino acids. Germline V gives CDR1 SGHRS, CDR2 YFSETQ.

The chain links TRBV10-3 to TRBJ1-4; 8 nucleotides align to TRBD1. J gave up 4 bases and V 2 bases, and 12 bases lay outside the gene matches. The CDR3 sequence is 18 residues long. Germline V gene sequence: CDR1 ENHRY, CDR2 SYGVKD. The CDR3 protein is CAISEGQTGAASNEKLFF. CDR3 bases: TGTGCCATCAGTGAGGGCCAGACAGGGGCCGCCAGTAATGAAAAACTGTTTTTT.

The V call is TRBV5-6, the J call TRBJ1-2, with TRBD1 matching over 7 bases. Germline V lookup: CDR1 SGHDT, CDR2 YYEEEE. The CDR3 runs 14 residues. V gave up 4 bases and J gave up 0 bases; unmatched junction bases: 3. The DNA of the CDR3 is TGTGCCAGCAGCAAGACAGGGCCTAACTATGGCTACACCTTC. This sequence encodes CASSKTGPNYGYTF. Complete variable domain (other parts from reference TRBV5-6 and TRBJ1-2): DAGVTQSPTHLIKTRGQQVTLRCSPKSGHDTVSWYQQALGQGPQFIFQYYEEEERQRGNFPDRFSGHQFPNYSSELNVNALLLGDSALYLCASSKTGPNYGYTFGSGTRLTVV.

V usage is TRBV13 and J usage is TRBJ2-3, with TRBD2 matching over 10 bases. The CDR3 runs 19 residues. The junction had 14 bases not matched to a gene; V was cut back by 5 bases and J by 0 bases. From germline, CDR1 is PRHDT and CDR2 FYEKMQ (reference sequence). CDR3 coding DNA: TGTGCCAGCAGCCTCCAGCGGGGGGGCCTTGGGTTTAGCACAGATACGCAGTATTTT. This translates into CASSLQRGGLGFSTDTQYF.

This clonotype turned up a few times. The chain uses TRBV7-2 and TRBJ2-1; no firm D call. The germline V gene encodes CDR1 SGHTA and CDR2 FQGNSA. The length of the CDR3 is 17 residues. Between the trimmed V and J ends, which lost 2 bases and 5 bases, there was a span of 19 bases. The CDR3, as DNA: TGTGCCAGCAGCTTACTCGCACTCTCCTCGATCAACAATGAGCAGTTCTTC. Translating gives CASSLLALSSINNEQFF. The variable domain in full, with the rest retrieved from reference TRBV7-2 and TRBJ2-1, is GAGVSQSPSNKVTEKGKDVELRCDPISGHTALYWYRQSLGQGLEFLIYFQGNSAPDKSGLPSDRFSAERTGGSVSTLTIQRTQQEDSAVYLCASSLLALSSINNEQFFGPGTRLTVL.

This clonotype was detected only a few times. The V call is TRBV7-9, the J call TRBJ2-4, with D tentatively TRBD2 (7 bases). The CDR3 loop spans 13 amino acids. Trimming removed 8 bases from V and 7 bases from J, with 15 bases in between. Germline CDR1 SEHNR, CDR2 FQNEAQ (reference sequence). CDR3 in amino acids: CASEGGGRNIQYF. CDR3 in DNA: TGTGCCAGCGAAGGGGGGGGCCGGAACATTCAGTACTTC.

J is TRBJ2-3 and V is TRBV4-2; D remains ambiguous. CDR1 LGHNA and CDR2 YNFKEQ come from the germline V gene. The length of the CDR3 is 16 residues. Between the trimmed V and J ends, which lost 0 bases and 0 bases, there was a span of 10 bases. The CDR3 protein is CASSQDGQPSTDTQYF. The CDR3 DNA reads as TGTGCCAGCAGCCAAGATGGGCAACCTAGCACAGATACGCAGTATTTT.

The CDR3 nucleotides are TGCAGTGCCCAGACCGGGACACTCGGAGAGACCCAGTACTTC. It translates to CSAQTGTLGETQYF. The chain links TRBV20-1 to TRBJ2-5, with a tentative D call TRBD1 (6 bases). The germline V and J ends were trimmed by 6 bases and 4 bases, with 18 bases remaining between them. The CDR3 has 14 amino acids. Germline loops: CDR1 DFQATT, CDR2 SNEGSKA (reference sequence).

This clonotype was recorded once. Mismatch with germline at one junction end may stem from a read error. The chain joins TRBV20-1 to TRBJ2-3; 10 bases align to TRBD2. The CDR3 is made up of 16 amino acids. Germline V gene lookup returns CDR1 DFQATT and CDR2 SNEGSKA (reference sequence). The CDR3 bases are TGCTGTGCTAGCCCGGGACTAGCGACGGAAACAGATACGCAGTATTTT. It is translated as CCASPGLATETDTQYF.

The chain is built from TRBV21-1 and TRBJ2-1. TRBV21-1 has pseudogene status. CDR3 length: 16 residues. CDR3 bases: TGTGCCAGCAGCAAGGTCGAAGGGGGGCTCTACAATGAGCAGTTCTTC. It encodes CASSKVEGGLYNEQFF.

The chain couples TRBV15 to TRBJ2-2; TRBD1 aligns across 7 bases. V dropped 3 bases and J dropped 7; count of bases not matched to a gene: 2. Germline V lookup: CDR1 LNHNV, CDR2 YYDKDF (reference sequence). The CDR3 totals 13 residues. DNA of the CDR3: TGTGCCACCAGCAGCGACAGGGTCGGGGAGCTGTTTTTT. It codes for CATSSDRVGELFF.

This chain uses TRBV11-2 with TRBJ2-2; D is possibly TRBD1 (5 bases). This CDR3 contains 14 residues. The V end lost 4 bases, the J end lost 4 bases, and 10 bases lay between the germline ends. Germline V gene sequence: CDR1 SGHAT, CDR2 FQNNGV. In nucleotides, the CDR3 is TGTGCCAGCAGCTCCCCCAGGGTCACCGGGGAGCTGTTTTTT. It specifies CASSSPRVTGELFF.

V is TRBV12-3 or TRBV12-4 and J is TRBJ2-7; TRBD1 matches at 7 bases. The CDR3 length is 14 residues. J gave up 2 bases and V 5 bases, and 6 bases lay outside the gene matches. The CDR3 DNA is TGTGCCAGCAGTGGGGACAGTCGGGCCTACGAGCAGTACTTC. Encoded protein: CASSGDSRAYEQYF.

The sample holds many counts of this clonotype. The chain links TRBV29-1 to TRBJ1-2; possibly TRBD1 for D (5 bases). From germline, CDR1 is SQVTM and CDR2 ANQGSEA. The CDR3 runs 13 residues. Trimming removed 6 bases from V and 7 bases from J, with 18 bases in between. CDR3 residues: CSVSSSRVLGYTF. CDR3 bases: TGCAGCGTCTCTTCATCCAGGGTCCTTGGCTACACCTTC.

This chain links TRBV24-1 with TRBJ2-2; perhaps D is TRBD1 or TRBD2 (6 bases each). Looked up from germline, CDR1 is KGHDR and CDR2 is SFDVKD. V dropped 4 bases and J dropped 4 bases, with 21 bases sitting between them. The CDR3 extends over 18 amino acids. This chain's CDR3 is CATSDPARGPRGTGELFF. CDR3 in DNA: TGTGCCACCAGTGACCCGGCTCGGGGGCCCCGGGGCACCGGGGAGCTGTTTTTT.

This clonotype was counted ten times or more. This chain links TRBV15 with TRBJ2-7; TRBD2 agrees at 8 bases. Per germline, CDR1 LNHNV and CDR2 YYDKDF (reference sequence). The CDR3 consists of 16 residues. Trimming took 1 base from V and 4 from J; bases not matched to a gene: 9. DNA of the CDR3: TGTGCCACCAGCAGAGGGGGACTAGGAGGATATTACGAGCAGTACTTC. It codes for CATSRGGLGGYYEQYF.

The chain joins TRBV7-9 to TRBJ1-1; weak D call: TRBD1 (6 bases). Trimming took off 3 bases at V and 4 bases at J, with 12 bases between the two ends. The CDR3 is made up of 14 amino acids. The germline gives CDR1 SEHNR, CDR2 FQNEAQ (reference sequence). CDR3 protein: CASSFQVGATEAFF. For the CDR3, the DNA is TGTGCCAGCAGCTTTCAGGTGGGGGCCACTGAAGCTTTCTTT.

This clonotype was found a few times. The V call is TRBV10-2, the J call TRBJ2-2; D ambiguous. This CDR3 contains 14 residues. Trimming cost V 3 bases and J 0 bases, with 5 bases left between them. CDR1 and CDR2 (germline): WSHSY, SAAADI. Here the CDR3 DNA reads TGCGCCAGCAGTGATCCCCCGAACACCGGGGAGCTGTTTTTT. This codes for CASSDPPNTGELFF.

To note about this clonotype: One end of the junction is discordant with germline, which a read error may explain. The V call is TRBV12-3 or TRBV12-4, the J call TRBJ2-4, with D unresolved. The length of the CDR3 is 14 residues. In DNA form, the CDR3 reads TGTGCCAGCAGTTTAGGACATCAGTCAAACATTCTGTACTTC. Protein sequence: CASSLGHQSNILYF.

The chain links TRBV29-1 to TRBJ2-5, with TRBD1 as a possible D gene (8 bases). CDR3 size: 12 residues. Germline V gene lookup returns CDR1 SQVTM and CDR2 ANQGSEA. V was cut by 6 bases and J by 9 bases, with 17 bases left in between. The DNA for the CDR3 is TGCAGCGTCTATACAGGGGGAGGGTCCCAGTACTTC. It is translated as CSVYTGGGSQYF. Full variable domain (rest looked up from reference TRBV29-1 and TRBJ2-5): SAVISQKPSRDICQRGTSLTIQCQVDSQVTMMFWYRQQPGQSLTLIATANQGSEATYESGFVIDKFPISRPNLTFSTLTVSNMSPEDSSIYLCSVYTGGGSQYFGPGTRLLVL.

This clonotype was recorded a few times. This chain links TRBV12-3 or TRBV12-4 with TRBJ2-2; possibly TRBD1 for D (8 bases). The CDR3 runs to 14 residues. The germline V and J ends were trimmed by 5 bases and 4 bases, with 11 bases remaining between them. CDR3 in amino acids: CASSNRGGTGELFF. The CDR3 DNA follows: TGTGCCAGCAGTAACAGGGGGGGCACCGGGGAGCTGTTTTTT.

The chain combines TRBV7-2 with TRBJ2-2, with D maybe TRBD2 (5 bases). The CDR3 covers 16 residues. With 4 bases removed from V and 2 bases from J, the gap between germline ends came to 14 bases. Germline-derived CDR1 and CDR2 are SGHTA and FQGNSA. CDR3 in DNA: TGTGCCAGCAGCTCGCTCGGACTCCTCAACACCGGGGAGCTGTTTTTT. Protein: CASSSLGLLNTGELFF.

The J gene is TRBJ2-3, the V gene TRBV10-3; possibly TRBD2 for D (5 bases). V was pared by 8 bases and J by 4 bases, with 13 bases between. The CDR3 totals 13 residues. Germline V CDR1 and CDR2: ENHRY, SYGVKD. CDR3 region: CAILRGTADTQYF. For the CDR3, the DNA is TGTGCCATCCTACGGGGAACCGCAGATACGCAGTATTTT.

For the CDR3, the DNA is TGTGCCAGCAGCCAAGAAGAGGGGCATGAGCAGTTCTTC. This encodes CASSQEEGHEQFF. The chain has TRBV4-2 and TRBJ2-1; D is perhaps TRBD1 or TRBD2 (5 bases each). Germline-derived CDR1 and CDR2 are LGHNA and YNFKEQ. V lost 0 bases and J 8 bases, leaving 8 bases between the germline ends. This CDR3 contains 13 residues.

The chain employs TRBV24-1 and TRBJ2-5; TRBD2 matches 8 bases. The CDR3 runs 15 residues. CDR1 and CDR2 (germline): KGHDR, SFDVKD. Trimming cost V 3 bases and J 4 bases; bases outside gene matches: 6. The CDR3 coding sequence is TGTGCCACCAGTGATCCGTACGCGGGGGGAGAGACCCAGTACTTC. Amino acid sequence: CATSDPYAGGETQYF.